The 18 T cell receptor beta chains below all came from one sample that was sequenced in a study of response to subunit inactivated influenza vaccine. TCRdb redid the calling of the RT-PCR reads with MiXCR, one entry per CDR3 protein. The sample has 450,000 to 600,000 distinct CDR3 sequences, around 7.7% seen once; the top ten hold about an eighth. The sequences come from PBMCs from blood, collected 23 months after vaccination. The receptors derive from a man in his fifties or sixties who received an inactivated influenza vaccine.

There are many counts of this clonotype. The J gene is TRBJ2-5, the V gene TRBV3-1; 7 bases are shared with TRBD1. The V segment lost 3 bases and the J segment 0 bases; nucleotides outside the gene matches: 7. Germline V gene sequence: CDR1 LGHDT, CDR2 YNNKEL (reference sequence). The CDR3 covers 16 residues. The CDR3 nucleotides read TGTGCCAGCAGCCACGATGGGACAGAGAACCAAGAGACCCAGTACTTC. Translated, it gives CASSHDGTENQETQYF.

This clonotype has ten or more counts. The DNA for the CDR3 is TGTGCCAGCAGCTTAGGGAGCGCCGGGGAGCTGTTTTTT. Its protein is CASSLGSAGELFF. The chain carries TRBV11-2 and TRBJ2-2; D uncertain. This CDR3 has 13 amino acids. Germline-derived CDR1 and CDR2 are SGHAT and FQNNGV. V dropped 1 base and J dropped 6 bases, with 6 bases sitting between them.

The rearrangement uses TRBV11-2 and TRBJ1-2; 8 nucleotides line up with TRBD1. The V gene end was trimmed by 3 bases and the J gene end by 4 bases; junction bases not matched to a gene: 7. Germline assignment: CDR1 SGHAT and CDR2 FQNNGV. CDR3 length: 15 residues. CDR3 amino acids: CASSFRQGFAYGYTF. Written as DNA, the CDR3 is TGTGCCAGCAGCTTCAGACAGGGGTTTGCCTATGGCTACACCTTC.

In this sample, this clonotype turned up many times. J is TRBJ2-1 and V is TRBV10-3; 13 positions match TRBD2. Germline V gene lookup returns CDR1 ENHRY and CDR2 SYGVKD. This CDR3 has 15 residues. With 0 bases clipped from V and 9 bases from J, the junction kept 2 bases outside the gene matches. Written as DNA, the CDR3 is TGTGCCATCAGTGAGTCTCGACTAGCGGGAGGTGAGCAGTTCTTC. Translating gives CAISESRLAGGEQFF.

The CDR3 region is CATSDHGANTDTQYF. Here the CDR3 DNA reads TGTGCCACCAGTGATCATGGAGCCAACACAGATACGCAGTATTTT. The chain carries TRBV24-1 and TRBJ2-3; no definite D call. CDR1 is KGHDR and CDR2 is SFDVKD in the germline V gene. The CDR3 is made up of 15 amino acids. Trimming left V 3 bases short and J 2 bases short, with 11 bases between.

There are a few counts of this clonotype. The rearrangement links TRBV10-3 to TRBJ2-3; D remains unclear. Germline assignment: CDR1 ENHRY and CDR2 SYGVKD. Trimming shortened V by 4 bases and J by 6 bases, and 20 bases separated the two germline ends. The CDR3 runs to 16 residues. CDR3 sequence reads: CAISGRDDLLGDTQYF. In nucleotides, the CDR3 is TGTGCCATCAGTGGCCGAGACGACCTCTTAGGCGATACGCAGTATTTT.

The J gene is TRBJ1-4, the V gene TRBV29-1; D gene unclear. The CDR3 loop spans 12 amino acids. Germline CDR1 reads SQVTM; CDR2 reads ANQGSEA. Trimming cost V 7 bases and J 10 bases, with 16 bases left between them. The CDR3, as DNA: TGCAGCGCGACCCCATCGGAGGGAAAACTGTTTTTT. This encodes CSATPSEGKLFF.

The chain recombines TRBV20-1 with TRBJ2-7; TRBD1 agrees at 8 bases. The ends lost 7 bases at V and 5 bases at J; junction bases unmatched: 7. The CDR3 loop spans 12 amino acids. CDR1 DFQATT and CDR2 SNEGSKA come from the germline V gene (reference sequence). CDR3 in amino acids: CSGKQGGHEQYF. CDR3 DNA sequence: TGCAGTGGGAAACAGGGGGGCCACGAGCAGTACTTC.

This clonotype was seen many times. The chain is built from TRBV9 and TRBJ2-3; 8 positions agree with TRBD1. The V and J ends lost 1 base and 0 bases, in that order; junction bases with no gene match: 1. CDR3 length equals 15 residues. Germline CDR1 and CDR2: SGDLS and YYNGEE. The CDR3 protein is CASSVQGASTDTQYF. The CDR3 DNA follows: TGTGCCAGCAGCGTACAGGGGGCCAGCACAGATACGCAGTATTTT. Combining the CDR3 with reference TRBV9 and TRBJ2-3 gives the whole variable domain DSGVTQTPKHLITATGQRVTLRCSPRSGDLSVYWYQQSLDQGLQFLIQYYNGEERAKGNILERFSAQQFPDLHSELNLSSLELGDSALYFCASSVQGASTDTQYFGPGTRLTVL.

This clonotype was seen only a few times. The chain combines TRBV20-1 with TRBJ2-3; D is uncertain. Germline CDR1 reads DFQATT; CDR2 reads SNEGSKA (reference sequence). The CDR3 extends over 14 amino acids. The V and J ends lost 6 bases and 6 bases respectively, with 19 bases between them. CDR3: CSARARAHRDTQYF. The CDR3 bases are TGCAGTGCCCGGGCAAGAGCACACCGGGATACGCAGTATTTT.

This clonotype came up a few times. The chain recombines TRBV6-5 with TRBJ2-7; D remains unclear. V lost 2 bases, J lost 6 bases, and 17 bases lay in between. Germline assignment: CDR1 MNHEY and CDR2 SVGAGI. The CDR3 loop spans 15 amino acids. The DNA of the CDR3 is TGTGCCAGCAGTTACGGACGGAAACGGGCAGCCGAGCAGTACTTC. It specifies CASSYGRKRAAEQYF.

This clonotype was counted only a few times. The chain recombines TRBV6-1 with TRBJ2-5; D gene unclear. CDR1 and CDR2 from the germline V gene are MNHNS and SASEGT. Trimming took 1 base from V and 3 from J, leaving 9 bases between them. The CDR3 runs 14 residues. The CDR3 loop is CASSEEQHKETQYF. CDR3 sequence (DNA): TGTGCCAGCAGTGAAGAACAGCACAAAGAGACCCAGTACTTC.

There are a few counts of this clonotype. CDR3 DNA: TGTGCCAGCAGCTTCGTGGGGGCGATCGGTGACCTATGGTCCCAAGAGACCCAGTACTTC. The encoded protein is CASSFVGAIGDLWSQETQYF. The chain has TRBV11-2 and TRBJ2-5, with D maybe TRBD1 (6 bases). The germline V gene has CDR1 SGHAT and CDR2 FQNNGV. Trimming removed 3 bases from V and 1 base from J, with 27 bases in between. CDR3 size: 20 residues. Full variable domain (missing parts from reference TRBV11-2 and TRBJ2-5): EAGVAQSPRYKIIEKRQSVAFWCNPISGHATLYWYQQILGQGPKLLIQFQNNGVVDDSQLPKDRFSAERLKGVDSTLKIQPAKLEDSAVYLCASSFVGAIGDLWSQETQYFGPGTRLLVL.

V gene TRBV11-3 combines with J gene TRBJ2-7; TRBD1 is a possible D gene (6 bases). The CDR3 runs 14 residues. Trimming left V 5 bases short and J 3 bases short, with 14 bases between. Germline V lookup: CDR1 SGHNT, CDR2 YENEEA. The CDR3 loop is CASSPTSGVYEQYF. DNA for the CDR3: TGTGCCAGCAGCCCTACCTCAGGGGTCTACGAGCAGTACTTC. The complete variable domain, with remaining parts taken from reference TRBV11-3 and TRBJ2-7, reads EAGVVQSPRYKIIEKKQPVAFWCNPISGHNTLYWYLQNLGQGPELLIRYENEEAVDDSQLPKDRFSAERLKGVDSTLKIQPAELGDSAVYLCASSPTSGVYEQYFGPGTRLTVT.

About this clonotype: A much larger clone differs by one base, so this may be a read error. The CDR3 DNA is TGCGCCAGCAGCCAAGAGGGAGCCGCCCGGGGAAACACCCTATATTTT. This codes for CASSQEGAARGNTLYF. V usage is TRBV4-1 and J usage is TRBJ1-3; D not certain. This CDR3 is 16 amino acids long. CDR1 and CDR2 (germline): MGHRA, YSYEKL.

This clonotype was found many times. V usage is TRBV9 and J usage is TRBJ2-1; D ambiguous. Looked up from germline, CDR1 is SGDLS and CDR2 is YYNGEE. Trimming left V 0 bases short and J 9 bases short, with 7 bases between. The CDR3 covers 12 residues. The CDR3 sequence is CASSVAIGEQFF. Here the CDR3 DNA reads TGTGCCAGCAGCGTAGCTATTGGTGAGCAGTTCTTC. Full variable domain (missing parts from reference TRBV9 and TRBJ2-1): DSGVTQTPKHLITATGQRVTLRCSPRSGDLSVYWYQQSLDQGLQFLIQYYNGEERAKGNILERFSAQQFPDLHSELNLSSLELGDSALYFCASSVAIGEQFFGPGTRLTVL.

In this sample, this clonotype turned up a few times. CDR3 in DNA: TGCGCCAGCAGCTCGCGGGACAGGCGCTACAATGAGCAGTTCTTC. Translation gives CASSSRDRRYNEQFF. The chain combines TRBV5-1 with TRBJ2-1; 8 positions agree with TRBD1. This CDR3 is built from 15 residues. Germline lookup yields CDR1 SGHRS and CDR2 YFSETQ. Unmatched junction bases numbered 5, after V lost 3 bases and J lost 3 bases.

V gene TRBV20-1 combines with J gene TRBJ1-6; the D gene is possibly TRBD1 (5 bases). The CDR3 runs 14 residues. From germline, CDR1 is DFQATT and CDR2 SNEGSKA (reference sequence). Trimming cost V 4 bases and J 6 bases, with 13 bases left between them. The CDR3 nucleotides read TGCAGTGCTAAGGTGGGGCCTGGTAATTCACCCCTCCACTTT. Translated, it gives CSAKVGPGNSPLHF.